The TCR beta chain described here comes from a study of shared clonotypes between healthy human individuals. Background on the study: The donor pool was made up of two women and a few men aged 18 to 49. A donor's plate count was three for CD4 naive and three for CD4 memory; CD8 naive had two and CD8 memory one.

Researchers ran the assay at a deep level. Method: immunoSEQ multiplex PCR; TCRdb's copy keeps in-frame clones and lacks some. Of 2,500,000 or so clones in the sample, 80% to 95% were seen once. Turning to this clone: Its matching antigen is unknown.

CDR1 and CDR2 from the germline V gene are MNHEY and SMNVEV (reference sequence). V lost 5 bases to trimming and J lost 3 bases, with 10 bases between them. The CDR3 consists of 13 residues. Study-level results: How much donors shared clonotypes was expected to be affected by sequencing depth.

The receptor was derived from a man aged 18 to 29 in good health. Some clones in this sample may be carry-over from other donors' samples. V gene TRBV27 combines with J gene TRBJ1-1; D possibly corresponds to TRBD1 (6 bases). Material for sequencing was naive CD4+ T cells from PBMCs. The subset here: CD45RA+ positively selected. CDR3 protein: CASSPRQDTEAFF. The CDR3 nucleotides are TGTGCCAGCAGTCCACGACAGGACACTGAAGCTTTCTTT.